Sequencing of this T cell receptor (beta chain) was carried out in a study of Graves' ophthalmopathy and Graves' hyperthyroidism. General study points: Also, most clonotypes expanded in the thyroid above 0.001 frequency appeared in blood.

This clonotype was observed at least ten times. Antigen specificity is unknown. This CDR3 has 15 amino acids. CDR1 and CDR2 from the germline V gene are MNHEY and SVGEGT. V lost 0 bases to trimming and J lost 6 bases, with 12 bases between them. The authors amplified TCR beta CDR3 regions from RNA transcripts. Second-round multiplex PCR followed a first-round RT-PCR using HTBI primers. MiXCR, applied by TCRdb to the multiplex PCR reads, yields one record per CDR3 protein. Of 680,000 or so distinct CDR3 sequences in the sample, about a fifth were seen once. The sequenced material came from peripheral blood. This clonotype was obtained from a woman aged 18 to 35 with stable Graves' hyperthyroidism. Some clones in this sample may be carry-over from other donors' samples. The chain links TRBV6-2 or TRBV6-3 to TRBJ1-5; no firm D call. The CDR3 DNA reads as TGTGCCAGCAGTTACTCGCGGGTTGGGGTTCAGCCCCAGCATTTT. Its protein is CASSYSRVGVQPQHF.